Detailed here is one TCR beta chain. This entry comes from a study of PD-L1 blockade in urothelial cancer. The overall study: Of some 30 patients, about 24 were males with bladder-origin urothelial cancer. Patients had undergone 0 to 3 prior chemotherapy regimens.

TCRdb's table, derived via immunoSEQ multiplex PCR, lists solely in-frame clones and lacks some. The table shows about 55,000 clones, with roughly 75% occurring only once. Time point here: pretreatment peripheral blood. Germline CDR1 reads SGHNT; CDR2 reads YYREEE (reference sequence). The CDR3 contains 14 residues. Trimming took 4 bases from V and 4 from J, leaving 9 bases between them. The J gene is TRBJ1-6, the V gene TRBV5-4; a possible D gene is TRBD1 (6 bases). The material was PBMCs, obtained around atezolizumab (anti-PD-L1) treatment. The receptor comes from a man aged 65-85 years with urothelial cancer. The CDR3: CASSLTGYNSPLHF. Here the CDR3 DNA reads TGTGCCAGCAGCCTGACAGGTTATAATTCACCCCTCCACTTT.